Listed here is a single T cell receptor (beta chain). Using immunoSEQ multiplex PCR, the repertoire was profiled, and TCRdb retains in-frame clones only, with some absent. The data hold 200,000 to 250,000 clones, with approximately 85% observed a single time. These data belong to a study of blood T cell repertoires in COVID-19. Study background: The origin of the acute and convalescent COVID-19 samples was the United States, Italy and Spain.

Sequenced sample: peripheral blood. The TCR originated in a woman between 70 and 85 years old with COVID-19, enrolled during active disease.

CDR3 DNA sequence: TGTGCCAGCAGCTTATCAGTCTCTGGGGCCAACGTCCTGACTTTC. Translating it yields CASSLSVSGANVLTF. This chain uses TRBV7-8 with TRBJ2-6; D call uncertain. The CDR3 has 15 amino acids. Trimming shortened V by 2 bases and J by 0 bases, and 5 bases separated the two germline ends. Germline V lookup: CDR1 SGHVS, CDR2 FQNEAQ.